This TCR beta chain was documented in a study of blood T cell repertoires in COVID-19. Study as a whole: The analysed material was cDNA or gDNA that came from T cells, B-cell-depleted T cells, or PBMCs.

Enrollees, about 18 to 90 years old, lived in approximately 25 US areas. Original processing notes: Reference gene primer amplification in the assay estimated nucleated cell counts. Repertoires were generated with immunoSEQ multiplex PCR, while TCRdb's copy carries only in-frame clones and drops some. The D gene and trimming were derived from the DNA, and the V and J assignments and clone size from that table. This table holds about 140,000 clones, roughly four fifths found once. This CDR3 contains 15 residues. Deletions cut 4 bases from V and 0 bases from J, with 13 bases between. CDR1 is MGHRA, CDR2 YSYEKL, per germline.

This receptor was identified in a woman in her 50s with acute COVID-19. Sequencing was carried out using PBMCs or T cells enriched from blood (not recorded which). The rearrangement joins TRBV4-1 to TRBJ2-7; D perhaps matches TRBD1 (5 bases). The CDR3 DNA follows: TGCGCCAGCAGCCCAGGGATACCCTACTCCTACGAGCAGTACTTC. It is translated as CASSPGIPYSYEQYF.